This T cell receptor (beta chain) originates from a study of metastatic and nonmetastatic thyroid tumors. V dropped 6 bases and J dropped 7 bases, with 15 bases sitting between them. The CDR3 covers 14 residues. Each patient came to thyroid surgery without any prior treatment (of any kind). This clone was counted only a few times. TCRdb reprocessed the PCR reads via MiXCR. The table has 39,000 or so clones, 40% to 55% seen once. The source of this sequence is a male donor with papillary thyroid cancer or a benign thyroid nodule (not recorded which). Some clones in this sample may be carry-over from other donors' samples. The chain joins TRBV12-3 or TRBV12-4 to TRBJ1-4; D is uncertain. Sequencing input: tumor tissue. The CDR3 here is CASRQGIVGEKLFF. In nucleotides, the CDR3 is TGTGCCAGCAGGCAAGGAATAGTAGGTGAAAAACTGTTTTTT.